The next 25 T cell receptor beta chains were all read from a single sample in a study of shared clonotypes between healthy human individuals (dated by TCRdb to 2018 to 2020). Library preparation was by the immunoSEQ multiplex PCR assay. In its TCRdb copy, this immuneACCESS table keeps in-frame sequences only and misses some clones. Where compared with another copy, unresolved V genes explain less than half of these, and the others have no known cause. Here the sample has around 180,000 clones; 80% to 95% occur a single time. The top ten clones comprise 0.067% of the sample. The sequenced sample consisted of naive CD4+ T cells sorted from blood. The cell subset or site label on this specimen signifies: CD45RA+ positively selected. Receptor source: a woman in her twenties or thirties in good health.

The CDR3 sequence: CASSPGAGATYEQYF. The CDR3 DNA follows: TGTGCCAGCAGCCCGGGGGCAGGCGCAACCTACGAGCAGTACTTC. The V call is TRBV7-6, the J call TRBJ2-7; perhaps D is TRBD1 or TRBD2 (6 bases each). CDR1 SGHVS and CDR2 FNYEAQ come from the germline V gene. The CDR3 has 15 residues. Trimming shortened V by 5 bases and J by 2 bases, and 16 bases separated the two germline ends. Combining the CDR3 with reference TRBV7-6 and TRBJ2-7 gives the whole variable domain GAGVSQSPRYKVTKRGQDVALRCDPISGHVSLYWYRQALGQGPEFLTYFNYEAQQDKSGLPNDRFSAERPEGSISTLTIQRTEQRDSAMYRCASSPGAGATYEQYFGPGTRLTVT.

This chain connects TRBV28 to TRBJ1-5, with D perhaps TRBD1 (6 bases). V lost 11 bases and J lost 5, with 25 bases in between. The germline CDR1 and CDR2 sequences are MDHEN and SYDVKM. The CDR3 has 16 residues. CDR3: CAAEGVDSRGHQPQHF. The CDR3 DNA reads TGTGCCGCCGAAGGGGTAGACTCTCGGGGGCATCAGCCCCAGCATTTT.

The chain carries TRBV10-1 and TRBJ1-3; no clear D. The length of the CDR3 is 18 residues. V dropped 0 bases and J dropped 2 bases, with 17 bases sitting between them. Germline-derived CDR1 and CDR2 are WNHNN and SYGVQD (reference sequence). The CDR3, as DNA: TGCGCCAGCAGTGAGTCGTTTGACTCCGATACACCTGGAAACACCATATATTTT. It encodes CASSESFDSDTPGNTIYF.

V usage is TRBV11-1 and J usage is TRBJ2-7; D is possibly TRBD1 (6 bases). The CDR3 totals 13 residues. V dropped 4 bases and J dropped 3 bases, with 10 bases sitting between them. Germline lookup yields CDR1 SGHAT and CDR2 FQDESV (reference sequence). The CDR3 protein is CASSSTGIYEQYF. As DNA, the CDR3 is TGTGCCAGCAGCTCTACAGGGATCTACGAGCAGTACTTC.

The chain uses TRBV5-1 and TRBJ1-1; D is possibly TRBD1 (5 bases). Germline lookup yields CDR1 SGHRS and CDR2 YFSETQ. The V and J ends lost 3 bases and 4 bases respectively, with 10 bases between them. The CDR3 consists of 13 residues. In DNA, the CDR3 is TGCGCCAGCAGCTGGGAGCAGGGCACTGAAGCTTTCTTT. This translates into CASSWEQGTEAFF.

Concerning this clone: This sample also contains other DNA sequences that code for the same CDR3. This chain uses TRBV5-1 with TRBJ1-4, with 9 positions matching TRBD1. Trimming took 4 bases from V and 0 from J; bases not matched to a gene: 1. Germline values: CDR1 SGHRS, CDR2 YFSETQ. This CDR3 comprises 15 residues. CDR3 sequence (DNA): TGCGCCAGCAGCAGACAGGGGGCAACTAATGAAAAACTGTTTTTT. It codes for CASSRQGATNEKLFF.

The chain links TRBV2 to TRBJ2-2; 8 bases line up with TRBD1. With 7 bases clipped from V and 5 bases from J, the junction kept 6 bases outside the gene matches. Germline V gene lookup returns CDR1 SNHLY and CDR2 FYNNEI. The CDR3 runs to 14 residues. For the CDR3, the DNA is TGTGCCAGCACAGTGACAGGGGTTACCGGGGAGCTGTTTTTT. This translates into CASTVTGVTGELFF.

CDR3 DNA sequence: TGTGCCAGCTCACCTTGGACAGGGGCACCCTACGAGCAGTACTTC. It yields the protein CASSPWTGAPYEQYF. The rearrangement links TRBV18 to TRBJ2-7; 9 positions agree with TRBD1. V shed 3 bases and J 2 bases; nucleotides not matched to a gene: 5. The CDR3 runs to 15 residues. Germline CDR1 is KGHSH and CDR2 is LQKENI.

This chain links TRBV19 with TRBJ1-4, with D possibly being TRBD1 (5 bases). The germline CDR1 and CDR2 sequences are LNHDA and SQIVND (reference sequence). Trimming shortened V by 4 bases and J by 12 bases, and 18 bases separated the two germline ends. The CDR3 consists of 14 residues. The CDR3 spells CASSSQGLFPELFF. CDR3 DNA sequence: TGTGCCAGTAGTAGCCAGGGCTTGTTTCCCGAACTGTTTTTT.

The gene calls are TRBV19 and TRBJ2-1; 15 bases match TRBD2. V lost 8 bases, J lost 10 bases, and 9 bases stayed unmatched. CDR1 and CDR2 (germline): LNHDA, SQIVND (reference sequence). The CDR3 loop spans 15 amino acids. In nucleotides, the CDR3 is TGTGCCAGTGGGAGGACTAGCGGGAGGGCTACCGAGCAGTTCTTC. The encoded protein is CASGRTSGRATEQFF.

The genes are TRBV19 and TRBJ1-2; a possible D gene is TRBD1 (5 bases). CDR3 size: 15 residues. Looked up from germline, CDR1 is LNHDA and CDR2 is SQIVND (reference sequence). The V gene lost 7 bases and the J gene lost 3 bases, with 18 bases spanning the gap. The DNA of the CDR3 is TGTGCCAGTACCACGGGACCCGGGAGTGACTATGGCTACACCTTC. Translation gives CASTTGPGSDYGYTF.

The J gene is TRBJ1-1, the V gene TRBV15, with D unclear. The CDR3 is 14 amino acids. Trimming shortened V by 1 base and J by 4 bases, and 10 bases separated the two germline ends. The germline gives CDR1 LNHNV, CDR2 YYDKDF (reference sequence). CDR3 sequence reads: CATSRAGWGTEAFF. The DNA of the CDR3 is TGTGCCACCAGCAGAGCGGGCTGGGGCACTGAAGCTTTCTTT.

The V call is TRBV23-1, the J call TRBJ2-5; D unresolved. TRBV23-1 is designated an ORF whose function remains uncertain. Trimming pared 0 bases from V and 5 bases from J, leaving 16 bases between. The CDR3 has 16 amino acids. CDR3 sequence (DNA): TGCGCCAGCAGTCAATCCCCTGATATAGGGTGGGAGACCCAGTACTTC. Its translation: CASSQSPDIGWETQYF.

This clone was seen a single time. The chain couples TRBV29-1 to TRBJ2-7, with D maybe TRBD2 (5 bases). V dropped 0 bases and J dropped 0 bases, with 9 bases sitting between them. Germline V lookup: CDR1 SQVTM, CDR2 ANQGSEA. This CDR3 has 14 amino acids. CDR3 loop: CSVEDQGSSYEQYF. CDR3 coding DNA: TGCAGCGTTGAAGATCAAGGGAGCTCCTACGAGCAGTACTTC.

The chain carries TRBV10-3 and TRBJ2-6; 8 nucleotides match TRBD1. V dropped 10 bases and J dropped 4; count of bases not matched to a gene: 12. CDR3 length: 16 residues. Germline CDR1 is ENHRY and CDR2 is SYGVKD. DNA for the CDR3: TGTGCCACCTCGGACAGGGACGGGAGCGGGGCCAACGTCCTGACTTTC. Its protein is CATSDRDGSGANVLTF.

The V call is TRBV5-1, the J call TRBJ1-2; D remains unclear. Germline V CDR1 and CDR2: SGHRS, YFSETQ. V lost 0 bases to trimming and J lost 8 bases, with 17 bases between them. This CDR3 contains 15 residues. DNA for the CDR3: TGCGCCAGCAGCTTGGGAGGAGGGCATCCGGGGGGCTACACCTTC. It specifies CASSLGGGHPGGYTF.

This chain joins TRBV5-4 and TRBJ2-7; D possibly uses TRBD1 or TRBD2 (5 bases each). Trimming shortened V by 4 bases and J by 5 bases, and 16 bases separated the two germline ends. This CDR3 comprises 14 residues. Germline assignment: CDR1 SGHNT and CDR2 YYREEE (reference sequence). CDR3 in amino acids: CASSILVGDHEQYF. CDR3 coding DNA: TGTGCCAGCAGCATACTAGTGGGGGACCACGAGCAGTACTTC.

V usage is TRBV5-1 and J usage is TRBJ2-2, with TRBD2 matching 7 bases. This CDR3 spans 15 amino acids. After removal of 4 bases from V and 4 bases from J, the junction contained 7 bases not matched to a gene. The germline V gene encodes CDR1 SGHRS and CDR2 YFSETQ. CDR3 in amino acids: CASSDPRTSTGELFF. The CDR3 nucleotides are TGCGCCAGCAGCGACCCCCGGACTAGCACCGGGGAGCTGTTTTTT.

The rearrangement uses TRBV30 and TRBJ2-5; no reliable D call. The DNA end is a closer match to TRBJ2-7, so the J assignment may be wrong. CDR3 size: 13 residues. Per the germline V gene, CDR1 is GTSNPN and CDR2 is SVGIG (reference sequence). The CDR3 sequence: CAWSSGSTYEQYF. CDR3 nucleotides: TGTGCCTGGAGTTCGGGCTCAACCTACGAGCAGTACTTC.

The chain links TRBV28 to TRBJ1-5; D gene unclear. V lost 4 bases and J lost 6, with 25 bases in between. Germline V gives CDR1 MDHEN, CDR2 SYDVKM. This CDR3 comprises 18 residues. CDR3 amino acids: CASSSITAHRQEGQPQHF. The DNA for the CDR3 is TGTGCCAGCAGTTCCATCACTGCCCATCGACAAGAGGGTCAGCCCCAGCATTTT. The full variable domain, rest sourced from reference TRBV28 and TRBJ1-5, is DVKVTQSSRYLVKRTGEKVFLECVQDMDHENMFWYRQDPGLGLRLIYFSYDVKMKEKGDIPEGYSVSREKKERFSLILESASTNQTSMYLCASSSITAHRQEGQPQHFGDGTRLSIL.

The chain employs TRBV5-1 and TRBJ2-7; 10 nucleotides align to TRBD2. Germline V gene sequence: CDR1 SGHRS, CDR2 YFSETQ. V was pared by 4 bases and J by 5 bases, with 15 bases of the junction left unmatched. CDR3 length equals 17 residues. This CDR3 reads CASSGGIAGGPRNEQYF. CDR3 DNA: TGCGCCAGCAGCGGGGGGATAGCGGGAGGCCCCAGGAACGAGCAGTACTTC.

J is TRBJ1-2 and V is TRBV18; D is possibly TRBD1 (6 bases). The CDR3 contains 16 residues. The V gene lost 5 bases and the J gene lost 6 bases, with 22 bases spanning the gap. In germline, CDR1 is KGHSH, CDR2 LQKENI. The CDR3 is CASSERLGTRDNGYTF. CDR3 DNA: TGTGCCAGCTCAGAAAGGCTCGGGACAAGGGACAATGGCTACACCTTC.

V is TRBV5-4 and J is TRBJ2-3; 10 positions match TRBD2. Germline CDR1 SGHNT, CDR2 YYREEE (reference sequence). This CDR3 has 16 amino acids. The V gene end was trimmed by 4 bases and the J gene end by 5 bases; junction bases not matched to a gene: 10. As DNA, the CDR3 is TGTGCCAGCAGCCCGCTACACGTAGCGGGAGGAGATACGCAGTATTTT. This codes for CASSPLHVAGGDTQYF.

The gene calls are TRBV7-2 and TRBJ1-2; 10 nucleotides line up with TRBD1. This CDR3 contains 14 residues. Germline CDR1 reads SGHTA; CDR2 reads FQGNSA. Trimming cost V 5 bases and J 7 bases; bases outside gene matches: 7. CDR3 DNA: TGTGCCAGCAGCCAGGAGGGACAGGGGTCTGGCTACACCTTC. Protein: CASSQEGQGSGYTF.

CDR3 sequence: CASSVRGPSTDTQYF. In nucleotides, the CDR3 is TGTGCCAGCAGCGTACGGGGGCCTAGCACAGATACGCAGTATTTT. V usage is TRBV14 and J usage is TRBJ2-3, with D tentatively TRBD1 or TRBD2 (6 bases each). CDR3 length equals 15 residues. The germline V gene has CDR1 SGHDN and CDR2 FVKESK. Trimming pared 5 bases from V and 0 bases from J, leaving 12 bases between.